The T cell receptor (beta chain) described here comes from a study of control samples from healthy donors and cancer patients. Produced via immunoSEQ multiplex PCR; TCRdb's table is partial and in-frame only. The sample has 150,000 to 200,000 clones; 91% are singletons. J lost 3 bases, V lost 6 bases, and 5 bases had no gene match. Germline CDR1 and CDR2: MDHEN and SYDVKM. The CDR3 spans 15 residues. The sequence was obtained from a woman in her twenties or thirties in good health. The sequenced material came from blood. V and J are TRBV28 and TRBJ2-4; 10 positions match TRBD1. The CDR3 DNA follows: TGTGCCAGCAGATCGACAGGGGGCGGCAAAAACATTCAGTACTTC. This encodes CASRSTGGGKNIQYF.